This TCR beta chain was sequenced in a study of CD4 T cells in relation to SARS-CoV-2 and coronaviruses. Clones were read by immunoSEQ multiplex PCR, and TCRdb kept only the in-frame ones, dropping some. The table records about 21,000 clones, just under 75% of them present only once. Before the COVID-19 pandemic, during about 2011-2019, CD4+ T cells were taken from unexposed donors. Isolation of CD4+ T cells took place after about 10 days in culture. About this clone: What it recognizes is unknown.

Sequenced sample: CD4+ T cells from PBMCs, cultured in vitro. The clonotype was recovered from a human donor in good health.

The CDR3 sequence: CASSLRTGGTTEQYF. The CDR3 nucleotides read TGTGCCAGCAGCTTAAGGACAGGGGGGACTACCGAGCAGTACTTC. This sequence joins TRBV9 and TRBJ2-7; TRBD1 matches 10 bases. After removal of 4 bases from V and 6 bases from J, the junction contained 10 bases not matched to a gene. Germline assignment: CDR1 SGDLS and CDR2 YYNGEE. The CDR3 is made up of 15 amino acids.